The clone carrying this T cell receptor (beta chain) was detected only a few times. The antigen remains undetermined. This record comes from a study of beta chain features in type 1 diabetes. Every isolated RNA sample was fully reverse transcribed, so sequencing captured expressed TCRB transcripts. Approximately 4 million reads on average were seen across naive, central memory and regulatory T cell samples. Profiled with immunoSEQ multiplex PCR; TCRdb holds only in-frame clones, not every one. This table holds 150,000 to 160,000 clones, around 10% found once. V was shortened by 0 bases and J by 0 bases, with 8 bases between the two germline ends. This CDR3 spans 15 amino acids. Germline V gene data show CDR1 as MNHEY and CDR2 as SMNVEV (reference sequence). Findings and caveats of the study: The question left open here concerned HLA type influencing TCRB rearrangement. A moderate, significant TCRB CDR3 shortening appeared in type 1 diabetes across four CD4+ subsets.

CD4+ cells of the naive, central memory, regulatory and stem cell-like memory types were sorted via CD45RO/CCR7/CD25/CD127/CD95/CD27. J is TRBJ1-2 and V is TRBV27; D unclear. The sequence came from a man aged 18 to 29 in good health. Sequenced: central memory CD4+ T cells from blood. CDR3 protein: CASSLSYSANYGYTF. In DNA, the CDR3 is TGTGCCAGCAGTTTATCGTACAGCGCTAACTATGGCTACACCTTC.